This T cell receptor (beta chain) was found in a study of T cell responses to AZD1222 COVID-19 vaccine. As regards this clone: The antigen is not known.

Study-level points and caveats: Females outnumbered males among donors, who were mostly white British; clonal diversity was possibly underestimated. Samples come after the peak T cell response, not at day 14.

CDR3 length equals 15 residues. The junction had 9 bases not matched to a gene; V was cut back by 4 bases and J by 7 bases. Germline CDR1 PRHDT, CDR2 FYEKMQ (reference sequence). Some clones are missing from TCRdb's copy, which holds only in-frame ones; the method was immunoSEQ multiplex PCR. Here the sample spans about 130,000 clones, approximately 88% being singletons. The rearrangement joins TRBV13 to TRBJ2-1; TRBD2 matches 8 bases. Sequenced here: peripheral blood, sampled on day 0 of AZD1222 vaccination. The receptor was derived from an adult in good health. CDR3 nucleotide sequence: TGTGCCAGCAGCTCGGTTAGCGGGAATCGGAATGAGCAGTTCTTC. This encodes CASSSVSGNRNEQFF.